This TCR beta chain appears in the sequencing data of a study of T cell changes during pregnancy in multiple sclerosis. Repertoires were generated with immunoSEQ multiplex PCR, while TCRdb's copy carries only in-frame clones and drops some. Among about 79,000 clones listed, 75% to 95% were seen once. The CDR3 has 14 amino acids. CDR1 SGHNT and CDR2 YYREEE come from the germline V gene (reference sequence). V was pared by 3 bases and J by 3 bases, with 6 bases of the junction left unmatched. The TCR comes from a female donor with multiple sclerosis, enrolled in a pregnancy study. The source material was CD4+ T cells from peripheral blood mononuclear cells, sampled in the second trimester of pregnancy. The chain has TRBV5-4 and TRBJ2-7; 7 bases fit TRBD1. The CDR3 DNA reads TGTGCCAGCAGCTCCGGGACAGTCGGCTACGAGCAGTACTTC. Amino acids: CASSSGTVGYEQYF.